A selection of T cell receptor beta chains follows, all from one sample in a study of cytomegalovirus exposure and HLA in healthy donors. Method: immunoSEQ multiplex PCR; TCRdb's copy keeps in-frame clones and lacks some. The repertoire has around 180,000 clones, roughly three quarters of them found once; the top ten carry about 1.6%. The sequencing sample was made of PBMCs. These receptors were taken from a woman in her 50s in good health and CMV-seronegative. Each CDR3 is given with its conserved first and last residue. D genes are given only for firm matches. Clone size is stated in some rows and not others, as once, few, many or a class when expanded.

>-|TRBV9|TRBJ2-2|-
CASSVDSNTGELFF
TGTGCCAGCAGCGTGGACTCGAACACCGGGGAGCTGTTTTTT
>-|TRBV6-5|TRBJ1-5|-
CASSFIPTEDQPQHF
TGTGCCAGCAGTTTCATCCCGACAGAGGATCAGCCCCAGCATTTT
>-|TRBV11-2|TRBJ1-2|once
CASSRTGPIYGYTF
TGTGCCAGCAGCCGTACAGGGCCGATCTATGGCTACACCTTC
>-|TRBV7-9|TRBJ1-3|-
CASSRGQASGNTIYF
TGTGCCAGCAGCCGCGGACAAGCCTCTGGAAACACCATATATTTT
>-|TRBV5-1|TRBJ2-2|-
CASSLAVPGELFF
TGCGCCAGCAGCTTGGCCGTCCCCGGGGAGCTGTTTTTT
>TRBD2|TRBV18|TRBJ2-7|-
CASSSTALAGGSYEQYF
TGTGCCAGCTCATCCACTGCCCTAGCGGGAGGGTCCTACGAGCAGTACTTC
>TRBD1|TRBV7-9|TRBJ2-7|-
CASRDSGGYEQYF
TGTGCCAGCAGGGATTCAGGGGGCTACGAGCAGTACTTC
>-|TRBV29-1|TRBJ1-1|-
CSVEDPGGLTEAFF
TGCAGCGTTGAAGATCCGGGGGGGCTCACTGAAGCTTTCTTT
>-|TRBV6-6|TRBJ1-5|-
CASRDGPGSNQPQHF
TGTGCCAGCAGGGATGGCCCGGGGAGCAATCAGCCCCAGCATTTT
>-|TRBV5-6|TRBJ2-7|-
CASSHYSYEQYF
TGTGCCAGCAGCCACTACTCCTACGAGCAGTACTTC
>-|TRBV29-1|TRBJ1-1|-
CSVRDIPEAFF
TGCAGCGTACGGGACATCCCTGAAGCTTTCTTT
>-|TRBV5-4|TRBJ2-7|-
CASSLVGGGREQYF
TGTGCCAGCAGCTTGGTGGGAGGAGGGAGGGAGCAGTACTTC
>TRBD2|TRBV13|TRBJ2-1|once
CASSPGGNEQFF
TGTGCCAGCAGCCCCGGGGGGAATGAGCAGTTCTTC
>-|TRBV7-9|TRBJ1-1|-
CASSWGTGTEAFF
TGTGCCAGCAGCTGGGGTACGGGAACTGAAGCTTTCTTT
>-|TRBV19|TRBJ1-4|-
CASNQRRTATNEKLFF
TGTGCCAGCAACCAACGGCGGACTGCAACTAATGAAAAACTGTTTTTT
>TRBD1|TRBV19|TRBJ2-2|-
CASTPTGGGGGELFF
TGTGCCAGTACTCCTACAGGGGGCGGTGGCGGGGAGCTGTTTTTT
>-|TRBV9|TRBJ1-1|-
CASSVATNTEAFF
TGTGCCAGCAGCGTAGCTACTAACACTGAAGCTTTCTTT
>TRBD1|TRBV29-1|TRBJ2-7|-
CSVAGLTGVEQYF
TGCAGCGTGGCGGGCCTGACAGGGGTTGAGCAGTACTTC
>-|TRBV7-3|TRBJ2-2|-
CASSPSTGELFF
TGTGCCAGCAGCCCGAGCACCGGGGAGCTGTTTTTT
>-|TRBV7-2|TRBJ1-2|-
CASSYDRRGYTF
TGTGCCAGCAGCTACGACAGAAGGGGCTACACCTTC
>-|TRBV6-5|TRBJ2-2|-
CASSVLQGNTGELFF
TGTGCCAGCAGCGTACTACAAGGGAACACCGGGGAGCTGTTTTTT
>-|TRBV6-5|TRBJ2-1|once
CASSPDRVPSNEQFF
TGTGCCAGCAGTCCCGACAGAGTCCCATCCAATGAGCAGTTCTTC
>-|TRBV28|TRBJ2-1|-
CPRRGPFAETTDNEQFF
TGTCCTAGGAGGGGCCCCTTCGCGGAGACCACAGACAATGAGCAGTTCTTC
>TRBD1|TRBV7-6|TRBJ1-1|-
CASSPRQGLNTEAFF
TGTGCCAGCAGCCCCAGACAGGGGTTGAACACTGAAGCTTTCTTT
>TRBD2|TRBV10-3|TRBJ2-3|-
CAISEGSGTTDTQYF
TGTGCCATCAGTGAGGGTAGCGGGACCACAGATACGCAGTATTTT
>TRBD1|TRBV6-1|TRBJ1-6|-
CASRPGDRFSPLHF
TGTGCCAGCAGACCCGGGGACAGGTTTTCACCCCTCCACTTT
>TRBD1|TRBV7-2|TRBJ2-2|-
CASSPASGGHGELFF
TGTGCCAGCAGCCCCGCTTCAGGGGGTCACGGGGAGCTGTTTTTT
>TRBD2|TRBV10-3|TRBJ2-1|-
CAISLRGGPYNEQFF
TGTGCCATCAGTTTACGGGGGGGACCCTACAATGAGCAGTTCTTC
>-|TRBV19|TRBJ1-3|-
CASTPRGRASGNTIYF
TGTGCCAGTACCCCCCGAGGCAGGGCCTCTGGAAACACCATATATTTT
>-|TRBV11-2|TRBJ2-3|-
CASSSGGTRSTDTQYF
TGTGCCAGCAGCTCCGGGGGAACCAGGAGCACAGATACGCAGTATTTT
>TRBD2|TRBV19|TRBJ2-1|-
CASSLLAGYNEQFF
TGTGCCAGTAGTCTGCTAGCGGGATACAATGAGCAGTTCTTC
>TRBD1|TRBV30|TRBJ2-7|-
CAGRDRGSSYEQYF
TGTGCCGGCAGGGACAGGGGGAGCTCCTACGAGCAGTACTTC
>-|TRBV4-1|TRBJ1-1|-
CASSQVWQGQSGEAFF
TGCGCCAGCAGCCAAGTTTGGCAGGGCCAAAGTGGTGAAGCTTTCTTT
>TRBD1|TRBV5-8|TRBJ2-7|-
CASSLGQGADEQYF
TGTGCCAGCAGCTTGGGACAGGGGGCGGACGAGCAGTACTTC
>-|TRBV6-5|TRBJ1-6|-
CASSGAGDSPLHF
TGTGCCAGCAGTGGGGCAGGGGATTCACCCCTCCACTTT
>-|TRBV5-1|TRBJ2-7|-
CASSLAATVNEQYF
TGCGCCAGCAGCTTGGCAGCGACAGTCAACGAGCAGTACTTC
>-|TRBV12-2|TRBJ2-3|-
CASRSAERGATPDTQYF
TGTGCAAGTCGCTCAGCTGAGCGGGGGGCCACCCCAGATACGCAGTATTTT
>-|TRBV6-1|TRBJ2-1|-
CASKLAFNYEQFF
TGTGCCAGCAAACTAGCCTTTAACTATGAGCAGTTCTTC
>TRBD1|TRBV30|TRBJ1-2|-
CAWSVPEAGGGYTF
TGTGCCTGGAGTGTACCCGAGGCAGGGGGTGGCTACACCTTC
>TRBD1|TRBV27|TRBJ1-5|-
CASSLYWTGNQPQHF
TGTGCCAGCAGTTTATATTGGACAGGGAATCAGCCCCAGCATTTT
>TRBD1|TRBV2|TRBJ2-7|-
CASSGWGQGSYEQYF
TGTGCCAGCAGTGGATGGGGACAGGGCTCCTACGAGCAGTACTTC
>-|TRBV6-6|TRBJ1-2|few
CASTSPGVLAGYTF
TGTGCCAGCACCTCCCCGGGGGTTTTGGCTGGCTACACCTTC